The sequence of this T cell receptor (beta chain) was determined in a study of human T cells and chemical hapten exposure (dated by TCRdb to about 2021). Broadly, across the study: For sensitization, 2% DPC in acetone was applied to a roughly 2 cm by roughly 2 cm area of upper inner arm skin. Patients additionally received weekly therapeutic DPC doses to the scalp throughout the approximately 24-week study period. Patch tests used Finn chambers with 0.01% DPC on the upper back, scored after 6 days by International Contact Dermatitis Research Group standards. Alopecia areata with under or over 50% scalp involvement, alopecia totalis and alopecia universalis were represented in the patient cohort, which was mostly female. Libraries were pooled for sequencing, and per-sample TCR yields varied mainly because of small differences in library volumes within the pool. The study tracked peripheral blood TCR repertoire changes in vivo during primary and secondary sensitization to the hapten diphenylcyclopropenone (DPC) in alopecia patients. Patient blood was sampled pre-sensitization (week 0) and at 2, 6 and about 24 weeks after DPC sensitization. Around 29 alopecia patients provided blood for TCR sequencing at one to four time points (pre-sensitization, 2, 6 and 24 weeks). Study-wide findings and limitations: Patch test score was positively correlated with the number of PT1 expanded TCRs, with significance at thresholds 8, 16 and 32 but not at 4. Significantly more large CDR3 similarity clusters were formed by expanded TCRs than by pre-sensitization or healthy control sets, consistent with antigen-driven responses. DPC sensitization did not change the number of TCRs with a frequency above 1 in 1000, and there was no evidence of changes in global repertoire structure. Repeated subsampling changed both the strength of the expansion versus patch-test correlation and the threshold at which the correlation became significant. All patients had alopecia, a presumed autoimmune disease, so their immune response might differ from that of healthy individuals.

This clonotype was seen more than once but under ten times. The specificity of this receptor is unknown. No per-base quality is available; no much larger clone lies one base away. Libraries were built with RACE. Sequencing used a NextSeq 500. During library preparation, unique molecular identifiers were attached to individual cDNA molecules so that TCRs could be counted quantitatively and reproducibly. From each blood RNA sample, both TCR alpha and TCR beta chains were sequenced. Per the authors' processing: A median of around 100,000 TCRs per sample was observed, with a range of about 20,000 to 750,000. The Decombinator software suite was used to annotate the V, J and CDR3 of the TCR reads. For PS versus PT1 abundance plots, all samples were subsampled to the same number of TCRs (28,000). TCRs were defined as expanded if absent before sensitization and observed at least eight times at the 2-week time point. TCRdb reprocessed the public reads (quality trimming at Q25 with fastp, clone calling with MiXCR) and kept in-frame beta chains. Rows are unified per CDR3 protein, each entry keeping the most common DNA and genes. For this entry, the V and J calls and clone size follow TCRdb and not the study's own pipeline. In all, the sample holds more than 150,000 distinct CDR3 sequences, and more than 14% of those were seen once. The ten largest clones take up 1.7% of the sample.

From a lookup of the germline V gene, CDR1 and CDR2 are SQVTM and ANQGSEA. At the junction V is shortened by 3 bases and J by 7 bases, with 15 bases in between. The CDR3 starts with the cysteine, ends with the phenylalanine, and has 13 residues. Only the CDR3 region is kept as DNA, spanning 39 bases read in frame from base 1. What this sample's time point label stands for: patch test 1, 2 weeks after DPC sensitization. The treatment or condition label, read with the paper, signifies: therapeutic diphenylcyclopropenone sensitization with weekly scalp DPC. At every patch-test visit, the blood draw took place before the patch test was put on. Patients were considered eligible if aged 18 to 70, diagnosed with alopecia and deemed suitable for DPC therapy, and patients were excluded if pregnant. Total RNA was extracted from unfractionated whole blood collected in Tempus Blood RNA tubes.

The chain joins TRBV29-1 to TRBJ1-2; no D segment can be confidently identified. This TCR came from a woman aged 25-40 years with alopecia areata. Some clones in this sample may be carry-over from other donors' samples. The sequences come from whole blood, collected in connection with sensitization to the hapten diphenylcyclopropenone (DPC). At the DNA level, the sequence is TGCAGCGTTGAGAATGGGGTTGGGCCTGGCTACACCTTC. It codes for CSVENGVGPGYTF.